This entry is about one T cell receptor beta chain. This clone was seen only a few times. This receptor's antigen is unknown. Qualities for individual bases were not recorded, and no much larger clone is one base off. Library preparation employed the immunoSEQ multiplex PCR assay. RNA was extracted from all samples and reverse transcribed into cDNA, which served as template for TCR sequencing. SuperScript III was used for first-strand cDNA synthesis, primed with a 2:1 mix of oligo-dT and random hexamers. A synthetic immune receptor repertoire was used to assess amplification bias, and residual bias was removed computationally. Concerning the study's data processing: Raw reads were preprocessed to remove errors, and CDR3 was defined according to IMGT conventions as the region from the conserved cysteine to phenylalanine. To get clonality, Shannon entropy was normalized by log2 of the number of productive unique TCRs and the result was subtracted from 1. CD4 or CD8 identity of scalp clones was inferred by cross-referencing scalp TCRbeta sequences with sorted blood CD4 and CD8 repertoires. Drawn from immuneACCESS, this table holds only the in-frame rearrangements with V and J called that TCRdb kept. Clones are partly lost; checked studies trace under half to an unresolved V gene and leave the rest unexplained. V and J calls plus clone size are reproduced from that table; the DNA served to infer D and trimming. This sample holds approximately 200,000 clones; 40% to 45% were observed only once. Around 2.8% of the sample is held by the ten biggest clonotypes.

The sample belongs to a study of CD8+ T cells in alopecia areata (dated by TCRdb to between 2018 and 2020). The study in broad terms: The treated patients, all with moderate-to-severe alopecia areata, were enrolled in an open-label pilot trial of oral tofacitinib given at 5 to 10 mg twice daily. Tofacitinib was given for 6 to 18 months, followed by 6 months of follow-up off drug to assess delayed response and recurrence. RNA was extracted with the PAXgene miRNA kit for fixed scalp, the miRNeasy kit for PBMCs, and the RNeasy kit for mouse skin. In both human patients and the C3H/HeJ mouse model, the study applied high-throughput TCRbeta sequencing to look at T cell clonal expansion in alopecia areata. Amplification of TCRbeta CDR3 regions was done by immunoSEQ multiplex PCR using 35 Vbeta forward primers and 13 Jbeta reverse primers. In humans, TCRbeta sequencing was performed on scalp tissue and on sorted CD4+ and CD8+ peripheral blood T cells from healthy controls and from patients with patchy or totalis/universalis alopecia areata. Scalp clonality was compared across normal scalp (n=4), patchy alopecia areata scalp (n=8), and alopecia totalis/universalis scalp (n=8). Disease severity in treated patients was measured with the SALT score, which quantifies the percentage of affected scalp surface area. Biopsies were taken from tofacitinib-treated patients at baseline and again at 4 and 24 weeks into treatment, and several of those patients also had a later scalp biopsy.

From a lookup of the germline V gene, CDR1 and CDR2 are SGHRS and YFSETQ. V trim: 6 bases; J trim: 3 bases; unmatched bases: 10. The CDR3, cysteine through phenylalanine, is 16 amino acids long. Only CDR3 DNA remains: 48 bases, in frame from the first base. This sample's treatment or condition label indicates: oral pan-JAK inhibitor, 5-10 mg twice daily. From alopecia areata patients, peripheral blood was collected along with lesional scalp punch biopsies. PBMCs were isolated by density centrifugation and stained for CD3, CD4 and CD8, after which CD4+ and CD8+ T cells were sorted on a FACSAria. Study-wide findings and limitations: Because the treated cohort was small and had only one nonresponder, larger studies are needed to examine links between baseline CD8+ expansion and response. Many expanded lesional clones were found to persist in scalp and blood during tofacitinib treatment, and relapse after treatment cessation may be partly explained by this persistence. Shared TCR sequences between patients were less evident than in mice, which may be partly attributable to HLA diversity in the patient population. Resident alphabeta T cells in normal human skin are also sequenced, complicating scalp TCR repertoire analysis, unlike mouse skin dominated by gammadelta T cells. Lesional scalp, especially in alopecia totalis/universalis, showed higher clonality and more expanded CD8+ clones than normal scalp, suggesting antigenic drive. Scalp clonality and the number of expanded CD8+ clones among the top 100 scalp clones were significantly decreased by tofacitinib.

Source: CD4+ T cells sorted from blood, taken around week 37, from a patient treated with tofacitinib. This TCR was recovered from a human donor with alopecia areata. In this chain, TRBV5-1 is recombined with TRBJ2-1; 9 central nucleotides agree with TRBD2. The CDR3 protein is CASTLTSGDRYNEQFF. The sequenced DNA: TGCGCCAGCACCCTGACTAGCGGAGATCGCTACAATGAGCAGTTCTTC.